Listed below are T cell receptor beta chains from one sample, sequenced in a study of T cells in Graves' hyperthyroidism and ophthalmopathy. A single record per CDR3 protein comes from TCRdb applying MiXCR to the multiplex PCR reads. The repertoire includes hundreds of thousands of distinct CDR3 sequences, about 14% of them detected once, and about 12% sits in the top ten. Sequencing input: blood. The receptors were gathered from a woman aged 50 to 60 with Graves' ophthalmopathy. Both conserved end residues are part of each CDR3. The D gene is left open where the match is weak. Rows give clone size only sometimes, using once, few, many, or a class for an expanded clone.

CDR3 length,clone size,V gene,J gene,D gene,CDR3 protein,CDR3 DNA
15,NA,TRBV5-1,TRBJ1-1,NA,CASSLAVGESTEAFF,TGCGCCAGCAGCTTGGCGGTAGGGGAGTCCACTGAAGCTTTCTTT
16,many,TRBV12-3/TRBV12-4,TRBJ2-5,NA,CASSPLLGATQETQYF,TGTGCCAGCAGCCCCTTGTTGGGGGCGACCCAAGAGACCCAGTACTTC
14,many,TRBV20-1,TRBJ1-1,NA,CSARGQASYTEAFF,TGCAGTGCTAGAGGTCAGGCGAGCTACACTGAAGCTTTCTTT
15,many,TRBV2,TRBJ2-7,NA,CASSEATGVTLEQYF,TGTGCCAGCAGTGAAGCTACCGGGGTTACCCTCGAGCAGTACTTC
15,many,TRBV3-1,TRBJ2-1,NA,CASTPTGSSYNEQFF,TGTGCCAGCACTCCCACGGGAAGCTCCTACAATGAGCAGTTCTTC
13,many,TRBV5-6,TRBJ1-2,NA,CASSLVGGYGYTF,TGTGCCAGCAGCTTGGTTGGGGGCTATGGCTACACCTTC
15,many,TRBV28,TRBJ2-5,NA,CASSSGGPYQETQYF,TGTGCCAGCAGTTCCGGGGGGCCGTACCAAGAGACCCAGTACTTC
15,NA,TRBV12-3/TRBV12-4,TRBJ2-7,NA,CASSLGLANNHEQYF,TGTGCCAGCAGTTTAGGGCTAGCGAACAACCACGAGCAGTACTTC
12,NA,TRBV28,TRBJ1-4,NA,CASSWTVEKLFF,TGTGCCAGCAGTTGGACAGTCGAAAAACTGTTTTTT
14,many,TRBV6-1,TRBJ2-3,TRBD2,CASTLGGDTDTQYF,TGTGCCAGCACCCTGGGAGGGGACACAGATACGCAGTATTTT
16,many,TRBV2,TRBJ2-3,TRBD2,CASSSVAGGRTDTQYF,TGTGCCAGCAGTTCGGTAGCGGGAGGGCGCACAGATACGCAGTATTTT
16,NA,TRBV19,TRBJ1-5,TRBD1,CASSGLGQGDNQPQHF,TGTGCCAGTAGTGGCCTGGGACAGGGCGACAATCAGCCCCAGCATTTT
16,many,TRBV6-2/TRBV6-3,TRBJ2-2,TRBD1,CASSRPRTGGTGELFF,TGTGCCAGCAGTCGACCTCGGACAGGGGGCACCGGGGAGCTGTTTTTT
16,NA,TRBV6-2/TRBV6-3,TRBJ2-1,NA,CASSYSLAEEYNEQFF,TGTGCCAGCAGTTATTCCCTAGCAGAAGAATACAATGAGCAGTTCTTC
14,many,TRBV20-1,TRBJ2-3,NA,CSATGVAGADTQYF,TGCAGTGCTACCGGGGTAGCTGGGGCGGATACGCAGTATTTT
14,NA,TRBV5-6,TRBJ1-2,TRBD1,CASSLPGQSIRYTF,TGTGCCAGCAGCTTGCCGGGACAGAGTATTCGCTACACCTTC
15,few,TRBV5-6,TRBJ2-7,NA,CASRDKPGPRDEQYF,TGTGCCAGCAGAGATAAACCCGGGCCCAGGGACGAGCAGTACTTC
13,many,TRBV2,TRBJ2-7,NA,CASRRPSSYEQYF,TGTGCCAGCAGGAGACCAAGCTCCTACGAGCAGTACTTC
14,few,TRBV15,TRBJ2-7,TRBD2,CATSRDSGRNEQYF,TGTGCCACCAGCAGAGATAGCGGGAGGAATGAGCAGTACTTC
13,many,TRBV7-3,TRBJ2-7,NA,CAKGAVSSYEQYF,TGTGCCAAAGGGGCAGTCTCTTCCTACGAGCAGTACTTC
16,few,TRBV27,TRBJ2-7,NA,CASSTPGGPRRDEQYF,TGTGCCAGCAGTACCCCCGGGGGGCCCAGACGGGACGAGCAGTACTTC
15,many,TRBV6-2/TRBV6-3,TRBJ1-5,NA,CASRQGTYYNQPQHF,TGTGCCAGCAGACAAGGGACGTACTACAATCAGCCCCAGCATTTT
16,NA,TRBV13,TRBJ2-5,TRBD2,CASSTKIAGDGETQYF,TGTGCCAGCAGCACCAAAATAGCGGGAGATGGGGAGACCCAGTACTTC
16,many,TRBV7-8,TRBJ1-6,TRBD1,CASRFGTGANNSPLHF,TGTGCCAGCAGATTCGGGACAGGGGCCAATAATTCACCCCTCCACTTT
12,many,TRBV12-3/TRBV12-4,TRBJ2-1,TRBD2,CASSPTSGEQFF,TGTGCCAGCAGTCCAACTAGCGGCGAGCAGTTCTTC
14,many,TRBV15,TRBJ2-7,NA,CATSRVLGGDEQYF,TGTGCCACCAGCAGAGTCCTGGGTGGAGACGAGCAGTACTTC
19,many,TRBV6-2/TRBV6-3,TRBJ2-2,TRBD2,CASSYSIPSGISGTGELFF,TGTGCCAGCAGTTACTCGATCCCTAGCGGGATTTCGGGCACCGGGGAGCTGTTTTTT
16,NA,TRBV4-1,TRBJ2-3,NA,CASSPTTVTPGDTQYF,TGCGCCAGCAGCCCGACGACAGTTACTCCGGGAGATACGCAGTATTTT
16,many,TRBV11-2,TRBJ2-3,TRBD1,CASSLDRTGPTDTQYF,TGTGCCAGCAGCTTAGACCGGACAGGCCCCACAGATACGCAGTATTTT
13,NA,TRBV6-1,TRBJ2-7,NA,CASRPGPPYEQYF,TGTGCCAGCAGGCCCGGGCCACCCTACGAGCAGTACTTC
17,NA,TRBV24-1,TRBJ2-3,NA,CATSDLAGGDLTDTQYF,TGTGCCACCAGTGATTTAGCCGGGGGCGACCTCACAGATACGCAGTATTTT
11,many,TRBV29-1,TRBJ2-2,NA,CSVGGAGELFF,TGCAGCGTTGGAGGAGCCGGGGAGCTGTTTTTT
14,few,TRBV4-1,TRBJ1-1,TRBD1,CASSLRQGAVEAFF,TGCGCCAGCAGCCTCCGACAGGGGGCGGTTGAAGCTTTCTTT
14,many,TRBV7-2,TRBJ2-3,TRBD2,CASSFLAATDTQYF,TGTGCCAGCAGCTTTCTAGCGGCGACAGATACGCAGTATTTT
18,NA,TRBV11-3,TRBJ2-1,NA,CASSFRGEGLDVFREQFF,TGTGCCAGCAGCTTCCGAGGTGAAGGGTTGGATGTGTTTCGGGAGCAGTTCTTC
18,many,TRBV6-1,TRBJ2-1,TRBD2,CASSSGLAGGLSYNEQFF,TGTGCCAGCAGTTCAGGACTAGCGGGAGGGCTGTCCTACAATGAGCAGTTCTTC
15,NA,TRBV5-1,TRBJ2-3,NA,CASSLKGPNTDTQYF,TGCGCCAGCAGCTTGAAGGGGCCGAACACAGATACGCAGTATTTT
15,NA,TRBV7-2,TRBJ1-6,NA,CASSSLPTRNSPLHF,TGTGCCAGCAGCTCCCTCCCCACCAGAAATTCACCCCTCCACTTT
13,NA,TRBV15,TRBJ2-3,TRBD2,CATGTSDKDTQYF,TGTGCCACCGGGACTAGCGACAAAGATACGCAGTATTTT
19,NA,TRBV7-2,TRBJ2-1,TRBD2,CASSSRGLAGGPRRGEQFF,TGTGCCAGCAGTTCTCGGGGACTAGCGGGAGGGCCCCGTAGGGGTGAGCAGTTCTTC
15,many,TRBV27,TRBJ1-1,NA,CASSLSPRWNTEAFF,TGTGCCAGCAGTTTAAGCCCGCGTTGGAACACTGAAGCTTTCTTT
15,many,TRBV28,TRBJ2-7,TRBD2,CASSLESGRAVEQYF,TGTGCCAGCAGTTTAGAGAGCGGGAGGGCAGTCGAGCAGTACTTC
15,many,TRBV20-1,TRBJ2-7,TRBD2,CSAANPGAGGGEQYF,TGCAGTGCGGCCAACCCAGGGGCGGGAGGGGGCGAGCAGTACTTC
15,many,TRBV18,TRBJ2-3,NA,CASSPDLLLTDTQYF,TGTGCCAGCTCACCTGACTTGCTACTCACAGATACGCAGTATTTT
12,NA,TRBV6-1,TRBJ2-5,NA,CASSDWLETQYF,TGTGCCAGCAGTGATTGGTTAGAGACCCAGTACTTC
14,few,TRBV27,TRBJ2-2,NA,CASSSSANTGELFF,TGTGCCAGCAGTTCGTCGGCGAACACCGGGGAGCTGTTTTTT
14,NA,TRBV6-1,TRBJ2-3,TRBD2,CASSETSLGNTQYF,TGTGCCAGCAGTGAGACTAGCCTGGGGAATACGCAGTATTTT
18,many,TRBV7-2,TRBJ2-2,TRBD1,CASSQGVLGYRDTGELFF,TGTGCCAGCAGCCAGGGGGTACTGGGCTACCGGGACACCGGGGAGCTGTTTTTT
15,many,TRBV9,TRBJ1-6,TRBD1,CASSVEAGGNSPLHF,TGTGCCAGCAGCGTAGAGGCAGGGGGAAATTCACCCCTCCACTTT
16,few,TRBV4-3,TRBJ2-2,TRBD2,CASSHDSGIGAGELFF,TGCGCCAGCAGCCACGATAGCGGGATCGGGGCCGGGGAGCTGTTTTTT
15,many,TRBV12-3/TRBV12-4,TRBJ1-5,NA,CASSVEGFPYQPQHF,TGTGCCAGCAGTGTGGAAGGATTCCCTTATCAGCCCCAGCATTTT
16,few,TRBV7-9,TRBJ1-3,TRBD1,CASSMLQGAHGNTIYF,TGTGCCAGCAGCATGCTACAGGGGGCGCATGGAAACACCATATATTTT